The 29 T cell receptor beta chains below come from one sample, sequenced in a study of shared clonotypes between healthy human individuals. The method was immunoSEQ multiplex PCR; TCRdb's version includes in-frame clones alone and lacks a portion of them. The sample includes millions of clones, 85% to 95% of them seen just once. Sequenced material: naive CD4+ T cells sorted from blood. Subset given: CD45RA+ positively selected. These receptors were obtained from a man aged 18-30 years in good health.

The rearrangement uses TRBV7-2 and TRBJ1-5, with 7 nucleotides matching TRBD1. Germline-derived CDR1 and CDR2 are SGHTA and FQGNSA. The CDR3 loop spans 17 amino acids. V lost 1 base to trimming and J lost 0 bases; unmatched junction nucleotides: 6. DNA for the CDR3: TGTGCCAGCAGCTTAGGATCCAGGGGGGTTAGCAATCAGCCCCAGCATTTT. This encodes CASSLGSRGVSNQPQHF. The full variable domain, its missing parts supplied by reference TRBV7-2 and TRBJ1-5, is GAGVSQSPSNKVTEKGKDVELRCDPISGHTALYWYRQSLGQGLEFLIYFQGNSAPDKSGLPSDRFSAERTGGSVSTLTIQRTQQEDSAVYLCASSLGSRGVSNQPQHFGDGTRLSIL.

This rearrangement joins TRBV19 to TRBJ2-6; perhaps TRBD1 as D (5 bases). Trimming removed 4 bases at V and 4 bases at J, with 20 bases between. CDR3 length equals 18 residues. Looked up from germline, CDR1 is LNHDA and CDR2 is SQIVND (reference sequence). The CDR3 here is CASSTGTGRVRGANVLTF. As DNA, the CDR3 is TGTGCCAGTAGTACCGGCACCGGCAGGGTGAGAGGGGCCAACGTCCTGACTTTC.

The chain employs TRBV6-1 and TRBJ2-4, with D perhaps matching TRBD2 (6 bases). Deletions cut 0 bases from V and 3 bases from J, with 12 bases between. This CDR3 region has 16 residues. The V gene's germline CDR1 is MNHNS and CDR2 SASEGT. The CDR3 here is CASSEAFGTYKNIQYF. The CDR3 coding sequence is TGTGCCAGCAGTGAAGCGTTCGGGACTTACAAAAACATTCAGTACTTC.

V usage is TRBV5-5 and J usage is TRBJ2-5, with D possibly matching TRBD1 (5 bases). Germline loops: CDR1 SGHKS, CDR2 YYEKEE (reference sequence). V lost 0 bases to trimming and J lost 5 bases, with 8 bases between them. CDR3 length: 13 amino acids. CDR3 amino acids: CASSLGRAETQYF. The CDR3 DNA reads as TGTGCCAGCAGCTTGGGCAGGGCTGAGACCCAGTACTTC.

The chain combines TRBV29-1 with TRBJ2-1; D is unresolved. This CDR3 is 11 amino acids long. Germline loops: CDR1 SQVTM, CDR2 ANQGSEA. The V and J ends lost 8 bases and 5 bases respectively, with 10 bases between them. This chain's CDR3 is CSLAEHNEQFF. The CDR3 nucleotides read TGCAGCCTGGCCGAGCACAATGAGCAGTTCTTC.

The gene calls are TRBV5-1 and TRBJ2-7; D is undetermined. The ends were cut back, 1 base at V and 7 bases at J, with 15 bases in the middle. The CDR3 loop spans 14 amino acids. Germline V gene lookup returns CDR1 SGHRS and CDR2 YFSETQ. The CDR3 nucleotides read TGCGCCAGCAGCTTGCAAGTTGCCATTACGGAGCAGTACTTC. It translates to CASSLQVAITEQYF. Using reference TRBV5-1 and TRBJ2-7 for the parts outside the CDR3, the full variable domain is KAGVTQTPRYLIKTRGQQVTLSCSPISGHRSVSWYQQTPGQGLQFLFEYFSETQRNKGNFPGRFSGRQFSNSRSEMNVSTLELGDSALYLCASSLQVAITEQYFGPGTRLTVT.

This clone appeared once. The rearrangement uses TRBV18 and TRBJ2-3; 10 positions match TRBD1. Unmatched junction bases numbered 7, after V lost 3 bases and J lost 4 bases. The CDR3 consists of 16 residues. Germline-derived CDR1 and CDR2 are KGHSH and LQKENI. In DNA, the CDR3 is TGTGCCAGCTCACCGGTCCGGACAGGGGGATCAGATACGCAGTATTTT. Its protein product is CASSPVRTGGSDTQYF.

This sequence joins TRBV6-1 and TRBJ2-7, with D possibly being TRBD1 (5 bases). The CDR3 runs 13 residues. Trimming left V 0 bases short and J 4 bases short, with 7 bases between. Germline V gene lookup returns CDR1 MNHNS and CDR2 SASEGT. The CDR3 nucleotides read TGTGCCAGCAGTGAAGCCAGGGCTTACGAGCAGTACTTC. Translated: CASSEARAYEQYF.

V and J are TRBV4-1 and TRBJ2-7; 8 bases are a match to TRBD2. There are 13 residues in the CDR3. Germline V gene data show CDR1 as MGHRA and CDR2 as YSYEKL. Losses at the gene ends were 4 bases for V and 3 bases for J; bases not matched to a gene: 2. CDR3 DNA: TGCGCCAGCAGCCTGACTAGCGACTACGAGCAGTACTTC. This translates into CASSLTSDYEQYF.

The V gene is TRBV18, the J gene TRBJ1-4; D gene ambiguous. V lost 3 bases and J lost 5, with 13 bases in between. This CDR3 contains 15 residues. The germline gives CDR1 KGHSH, CDR2 LQKENI. Here the CDR3 DNA reads TGTGCCAGCTCACCGATCGGGGAGAAAAATGAAAAACTGTTTTTT. Protein sequence: CASSPIGEKNEKLFF.

In the case of this clone: This sample includes further DNA sequences coding for the same CDR3. The genes are TRBV7-9 and TRBJ2-7; 7 bases line up with TRBD2. Trimming cost V 3 bases and J 1 base; bases outside gene matches: 3. CDR3 length: 14 amino acids. Germline V gene data show CDR1 as SEHNR and CDR2 as FQNEAQ (reference sequence). The CDR3 nucleotides read TGTGCCAGCAGCTTCGCCGGGGGGTCCTACGAGCAGTACTTC. Amino acid sequence: CASSFAGGSYEQYF. The full variable domain, in which reference TRBV7-9 and TRBJ2-7 provide the parts outside the CDR3, is DTGVSQNPRHKITKRGQNVTFRCDPISEHNRLYWYRQTLGQGPEFLTYFQNEAQLEKSRLLSDRFSAERPKGSFSTLEIQRTEQGDSAMYLCASSFAGGSYEQYFGPGTRLTVT.

This clone was seen only once. The sample carries other DNA sequences with the same CDR3. The chain links TRBV18 to TRBJ1-1; 7 bases map to TRBD1. The germline V gene has CDR1 KGHSH and CDR2 LQKENI. The CDR3 consists of 14 residues. With 6 bases clipped from V and 0 bases from J, the junction kept 4 bases outside the gene matches. CDR3 in DNA: TGTGCCAGCTCCCTAGACAGGGTGAACACTGAAGCTTTCTTT. Its protein product is CASSLDRVNTEAFF.

J is TRBJ1-1 and V is TRBV6-1, with D unresolved. CDR1 MNHNS and CDR2 SASEGT come from the germline V gene. The V gene lost 4 bases and the J gene lost 6 bases, with 12 bases spanning the gap. CDR3 length: 13 amino acids. This CDR3 is CASSGYGRAEAFF. The CDR3 nucleotides read TGTGCCAGCAGTGGATACGGGAGGGCTGAAGCTTTCTTT.

The CDR3 DNA is TGCGCCAGCAGCCAAGAATGGACAGGGGACCGCTATGGCTACACCTTC. Its protein is CASSQEWTGDRYGYTF. J is TRBJ1-2 and V is TRBV4-1; 9 bases match TRBD1. The CDR3 has 16 amino acids. Germline trimming cut 0 bases from V and 4 bases from J; bases unmatched to any gene: 6. Germline V gives CDR1 MGHRA, CDR2 YSYEKL.

The chain uses TRBV19 and TRBJ2-1, with 9 bases aligning to TRBD2. V trimming: 3 bases; J trimming: 8 bases; junction bases outside the gene matches: 8. This CDR3 contains 15 residues. The germline CDR1 and CDR2 sequences are LNHDA and SQIVND (reference sequence). CDR3 protein: CASSISSGGMDEQFF. CDR3 sequence (DNA): TGTGCCAGTAGTATCAGTAGCGGGGGCATGGATGAGCAGTTCTTC.

This chain uses TRBV30 with TRBJ2-5; D remains unclear. The end of the DNA is better explained by TRBJ2-7, so the J call may be wrong. This CDR3 contains 12 residues. CDR1 is GTSNPN and CDR2 is SVGIG in the germline V gene (reference sequence). This chain's CDR3 is CAWSPSLYEQYF. CDR3 nucleotides: TGTGCCTGGAGCCCATCACTCTACGAGCAGTACTTC.

The rearrangement uses TRBV10-1 and TRBJ2-7, with 7 positions matching TRBD1. Unmatched junction bases numbered 4, after V lost 5 bases and J lost 0 bases. The length of the CDR3 is 14 residues. Germline V gene data show CDR1 as WNHNN and CDR2 as SYGVQD (reference sequence). CDR3 loop: CASSQQGTSYEQYF. The CDR3 DNA reads TGCGCCAGCAGTCAACAGGGGACCTCCTACGAGCAGTACTTC.

V gene TRBV6-5 combines with J gene TRBJ1-1; D gene uncertain. V was trimmed by 6 bases and J by 7 bases, leaving 15 bases between them. The germline gives CDR1 MNHEY, CDR2 SVGAGI. This CDR3 comprises 13 residues. The CDR3 sequence is CASSPSRDGEAFF. In DNA, the CDR3 is TGTGCCAGCAGCCCCTCCCGCGACGGTGAAGCTTTCTTT.

This clone was picked up a small number of times. The chain has TRBV6-6 and TRBJ1-6, with no clear D. V was pared by 0 bases and J by 3 bases, with 0 bases between. The CDR3 totals 13 residues. CDR1 and CDR2 from the germline V gene are MNHNY and SVGAGI (reference sequence). The CDR3 DNA follows: TGTGCCAGCAGTTACTCCTATAATTCACCCCTCCACTTT. This codes for CASSYSYNSPLHF.

The chain uses TRBV6-1 and TRBJ2-7; the match to TRBD1 covers 7 bases. Germline V gene data show CDR1 as MNHNS and CDR2 as SASEGT. With 6 bases clipped from V and 0 bases from J, the junction kept 5 bases outside the gene matches. The CDR3 extends over 14 amino acids. CDR3 residues: CASRPGQHSYEQYF. The CDR3, as DNA: TGTGCCAGCAGACCGGGACAGCACTCCTACGAGCAGTACTTC.

This chain links TRBV25-1 with TRBJ2-2, with 13 bases aligning to TRBD2. The CDR3 contains 17 residues. From germline, CDR1 is MGHDK and CDR2 SYGVNS. V was clipped by 4 bases and J by 7 bases; unmatched bases: 9. The CDR3 sequence: CASSANGLAGVLGELFF. The CDR3 coding sequence is TGTGCCAGCAGTGCTAACGGACTAGCGGGAGTACTCGGGGAGCTGTTTTTT.

Of note for this clone: The junction departs from germline at one end; a sequencing error may be responsible. In DNA, the CDR3 is TGTGCTAGCAGCCGTAATGGGGCAGTCACAGATACGCAGTATTTT. It codes for CASSRNGAVTDTQYF. The gene calls are TRBV7-7 and TRBJ2-3, with D possibly TRBD1 on 5 matching bases. The CDR3 consists of 15 residues. Germline CDR1 is SSHAT and CDR2 is FNYEAQ (reference sequence).

The V gene is TRBV4-3, the J gene TRBJ1-5, with D unresolved. Trimming took off 5 bases at V and 4 bases at J, with 9 bases between the two ends. Germline V lookup: CDR1 LGHNA, CDR2 YSLEER. The CDR3 consists of 13 residues. The CDR3 protein is CASSFLGNQPQHF. The CDR3, as DNA: TGCGCCAGCAGCTTTTTGGGGAATCAGCCCCAGCATTTT.

This clone occurred a few times. The V call is TRBV7-9, the J call TRBJ2-2; 7 bases line up with TRBD1. Unmatched junction bases numbered 2, after V lost 1 base and J lost 3 bases. The CDR3 totals 15 residues. CDR1 and CDR2 from the germline V gene are SEHNR and FQNEAQ (reference sequence). The CDR3 DNA sequence: TGTGCCAGCAGCTTAGGGGACAGCCACACCGGGGAGCTGTTTTTT. It encodes CASSLGDSHTGELFF.

The rearrangement joins TRBV7-2 to TRBJ2-3, with a tentative D call TRBD2 (6 bases). Trimming left V 5 bases short and J 2 bases short, with 20 bases between. The CDR3 runs 17 residues. Germline V gene sequence: CDR1 SGHTA, CDR2 FQGNSA. CDR3 amino acids: CASSIPGDAWFTDTQYF. CDR3 DNA sequence: TGTGCCAGCAGCATACCGGGGGACGCTTGGTTCACAGATACGCAGTATTTT.

The chain has TRBV19 and TRBJ2-4; D uncertain. The V end was cut by 6 bases, the J end by 6 bases, with 15 bases between. Looked up from germline, CDR1 is LNHDA and CDR2 is SQIVND (reference sequence). The CDR3 is 14 residues long. The CDR3 region is CASSNILSTNIQYF. The CDR3 nucleotides read TGTGCCAGTAGCAACATACTGAGCACAAACATTCAGTACTTC.

The gene calls are TRBV4-1 and TRBJ2-1; D not resolved. Germline V gene sequence: CDR1 MGHRA, CDR2 YSYEKL. This CDR3 is built from 14 residues. Trimming took off 4 bases at V and 6 bases at J, with 13 bases between the two ends. For the CDR3, the DNA is TGCGCCAGCAGCCGGCCCCCAGAAGTCAATGAGCAGTTCTTC. This encodes CASSRPPEVNEQFF.

The V gene is TRBV25-1, the J gene TRBJ1-1; tentatively, D is TRBD1 (5 bases). Germline CDR1 reads MGHDK; CDR2 reads SYGVNS. The CDR3 totals 11 residues. Trimming took 7 bases from V and 12 from J, leaving 15 bases between them. The CDR3 loop is CASTRGVESFF. DNA of the CDR3: TGTGCCAGCACCCGGGGGGTAGAATCTTTCTTT.

This CDR3 is CASSPRWGTDNTEAFF. In DNA form, the CDR3 reads TGCGCCAGCAGCCCCAGATGGGGGACAGATAACACTGAAGCTTTCTTT. This chain joins TRBV10-2 and TRBJ1-1; 7 nucleotides align to TRBD1. Per the germline V gene, CDR1 is WSHSY and CDR2 is SAAADI. J was trimmed by 2 bases and V by 6 bases; bases with no gene match: 12. The CDR3 is made up of 16 amino acids.